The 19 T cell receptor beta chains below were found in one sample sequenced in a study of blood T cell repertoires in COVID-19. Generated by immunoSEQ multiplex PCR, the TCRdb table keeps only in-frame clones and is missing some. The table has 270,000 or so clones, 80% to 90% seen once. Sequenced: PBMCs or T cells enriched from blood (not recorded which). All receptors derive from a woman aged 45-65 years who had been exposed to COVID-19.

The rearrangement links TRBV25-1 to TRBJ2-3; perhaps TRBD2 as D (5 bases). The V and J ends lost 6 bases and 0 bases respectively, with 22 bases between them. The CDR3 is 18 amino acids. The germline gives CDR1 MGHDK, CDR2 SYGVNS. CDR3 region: CASSTFSTPRASTDTQYF. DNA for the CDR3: TGTGCCAGCAGCACATTCTCAACCCCGCGGGCTAGCACAGATACGCAGTATTTT.

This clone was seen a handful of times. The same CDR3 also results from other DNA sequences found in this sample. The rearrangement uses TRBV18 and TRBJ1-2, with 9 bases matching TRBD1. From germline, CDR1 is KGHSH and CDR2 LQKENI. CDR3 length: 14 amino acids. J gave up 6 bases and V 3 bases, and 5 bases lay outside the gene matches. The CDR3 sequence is CASSPKTGGDGYTF. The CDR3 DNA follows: TGTGCCAGCTCACCGAAAACAGGGGGCGATGGCTACACCTTC.

Here the CDR3 DNA reads TGTGCCAGCAGCTTAGCGCGGGCAGCCGACTATGGCTACACCTTC. Its translation is CASSLARAADYGYTF. The chain is built from TRBV7-8 and TRBJ1-2; D remains unclear. V was pared by 0 bases and J by 3 bases, with 11 bases between. The germline gives CDR1 SGHVS, CDR2 FQNEAQ. This CDR3 is built from 15 residues.

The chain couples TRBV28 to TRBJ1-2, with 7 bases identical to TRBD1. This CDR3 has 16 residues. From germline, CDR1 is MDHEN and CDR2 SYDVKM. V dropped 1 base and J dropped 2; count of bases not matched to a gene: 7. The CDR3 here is CASSLLAGGPNYGYTF. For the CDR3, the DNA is TGTGCCAGCAGTTTATTGGCAGGGGGGCCGAACTATGGCTACACCTTC.

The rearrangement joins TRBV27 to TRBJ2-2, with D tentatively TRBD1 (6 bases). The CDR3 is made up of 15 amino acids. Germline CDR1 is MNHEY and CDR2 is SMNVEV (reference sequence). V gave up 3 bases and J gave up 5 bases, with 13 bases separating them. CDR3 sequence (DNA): TGTGCCAGCAGTTTCAGCACAGGGTTTACCGGGGAGCTGTTTTTT. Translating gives CASSFSTGFTGELFF.

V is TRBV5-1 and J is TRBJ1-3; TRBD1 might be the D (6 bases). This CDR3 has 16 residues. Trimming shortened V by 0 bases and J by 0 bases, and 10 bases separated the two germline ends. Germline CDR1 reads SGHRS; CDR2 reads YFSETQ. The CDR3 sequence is CASSLDRARSGNTIYF. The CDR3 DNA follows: TGCGCCAGCAGCTTGGACAGGGCGCGCTCTGGAAACACCATATATTTT.

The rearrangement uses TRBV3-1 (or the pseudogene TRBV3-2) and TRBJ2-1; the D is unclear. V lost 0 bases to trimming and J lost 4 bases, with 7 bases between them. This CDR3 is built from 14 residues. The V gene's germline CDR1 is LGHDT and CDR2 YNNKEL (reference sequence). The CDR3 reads CASSQDVGYNEQFF. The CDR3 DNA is TGTGCCAGCAGCCAAGATGTCGGTTACAATGAGCAGTTCTTC.

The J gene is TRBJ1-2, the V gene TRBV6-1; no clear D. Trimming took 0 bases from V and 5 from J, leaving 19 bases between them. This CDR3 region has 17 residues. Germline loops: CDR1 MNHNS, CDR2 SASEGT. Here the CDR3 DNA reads TGTGCCAGCAGTGAAGCGCAATACAGACCGGGGAGGTATGGCTACACCTTC. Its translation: CASSEAQYRPGRYGYTF.

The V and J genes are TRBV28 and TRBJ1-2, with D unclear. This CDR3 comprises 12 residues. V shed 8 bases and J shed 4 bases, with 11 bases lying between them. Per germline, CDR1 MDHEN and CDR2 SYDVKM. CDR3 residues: CASFDGIYGYTF. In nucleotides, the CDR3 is TGTGCCAGCTTCGACGGGATCTATGGCTACACCTTC.

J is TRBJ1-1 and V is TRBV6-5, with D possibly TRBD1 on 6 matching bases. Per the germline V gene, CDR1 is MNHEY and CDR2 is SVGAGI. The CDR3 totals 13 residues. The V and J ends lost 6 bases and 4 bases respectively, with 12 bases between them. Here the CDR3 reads CASRAWGPTEAFF. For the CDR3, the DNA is TGTGCCAGCAGGGCTTGGGGGCCCACTGAAGCTTTCTTT.

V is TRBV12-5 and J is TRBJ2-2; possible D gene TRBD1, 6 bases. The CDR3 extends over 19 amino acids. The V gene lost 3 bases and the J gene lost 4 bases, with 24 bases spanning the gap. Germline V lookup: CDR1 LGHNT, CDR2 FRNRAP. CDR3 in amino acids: CASGFSPLSPQGSTGELFF. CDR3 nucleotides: TGTGCTAGTGGTTTTAGCCCCCTTAGCCCACAGGGTTCCACCGGGGAGCTGTTTTTT. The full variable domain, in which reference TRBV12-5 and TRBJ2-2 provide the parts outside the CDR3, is DARVTQTPRHKVTEMGQEVTMRCQPILGHNTVFWYRQTMMQGLELLAYFRNRAPLDDSGMPKDRFSAEMPDATLATLKIQPSEPRDSAVYFCASGFSPLSPQGSTGELFFGEGSRLTVL.

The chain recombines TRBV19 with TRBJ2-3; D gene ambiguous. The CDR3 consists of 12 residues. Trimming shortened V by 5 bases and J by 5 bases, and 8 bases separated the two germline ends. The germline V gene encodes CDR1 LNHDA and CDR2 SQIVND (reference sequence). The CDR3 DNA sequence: TGTGCCAGTAGTCTCGCCGGAGATACGCAGTATTTT. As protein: CASSLAGDTQYF.

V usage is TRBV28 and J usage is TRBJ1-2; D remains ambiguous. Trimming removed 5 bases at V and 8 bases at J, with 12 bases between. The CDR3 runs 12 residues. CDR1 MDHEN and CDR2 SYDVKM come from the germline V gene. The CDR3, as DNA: TGTGCCAGCAGTCCCGGGGAAGGAGGCTACACCTTC. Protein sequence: CASSPGEGGYTF.

CDR3 bases: TGTGCCAGCAGCCAATTCTACAATGAGCAGTTCTTC. The encoded protein is CASSQFYNEQFF. The chain uses TRBV11-2 and TRBJ2-1; D is uncertain. Deletions cut 5 bases from V and 3 bases from J, with 5 bases between. The CDR3 runs to 12 residues. Germline V lookup: CDR1 SGHAT, CDR2 FQNNGV.

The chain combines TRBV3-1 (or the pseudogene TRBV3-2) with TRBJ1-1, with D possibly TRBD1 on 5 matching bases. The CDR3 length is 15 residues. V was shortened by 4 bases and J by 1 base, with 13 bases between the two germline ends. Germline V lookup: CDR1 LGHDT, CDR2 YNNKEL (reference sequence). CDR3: CASSPSGGRNTEAFF. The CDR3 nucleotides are TGTGCCAGCAGCCCCTCCGGGGGTAGGAACACTGAAGCTTTCTTT.

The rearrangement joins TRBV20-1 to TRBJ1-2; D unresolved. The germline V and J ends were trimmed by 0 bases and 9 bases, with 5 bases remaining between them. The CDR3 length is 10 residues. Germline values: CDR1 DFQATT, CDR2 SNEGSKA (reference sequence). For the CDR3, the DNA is TGCAGTGCTAGAGAGGAGAGCTACACCTTC. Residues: CSAREESYTF.

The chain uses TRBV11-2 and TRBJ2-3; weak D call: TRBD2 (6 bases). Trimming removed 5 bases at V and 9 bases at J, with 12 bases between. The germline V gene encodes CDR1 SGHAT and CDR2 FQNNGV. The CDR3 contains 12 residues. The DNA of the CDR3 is TGTGCCAGCAGCCCTACCCGGGAGACGCAGTATTTT. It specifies CASSPTRETQYF.

The CDR3 DNA is TGTGCCAGTAGTGGACAGGGGGACAGTAATGAAAAACTGTTTTTT. Translation gives CASSGQGDSNEKLFF. The chain links TRBV19 to TRBJ1-4; 10 bases fit TRBD1. From germline, CDR1 is LNHDA and CDR2 SQIVND (reference sequence). Unmatched junction bases numbered 4, after V lost 5 bases and J lost 4 bases. This CDR3 has 15 residues.

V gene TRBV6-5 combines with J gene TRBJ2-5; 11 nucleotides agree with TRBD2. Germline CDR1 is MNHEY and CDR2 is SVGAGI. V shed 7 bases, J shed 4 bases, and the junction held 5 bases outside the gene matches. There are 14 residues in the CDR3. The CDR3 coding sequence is TGTGCCAGCACCCGACTAGCGGGGACAGAGACCCAGTACTTC. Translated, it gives CASTRLAGTETQYF.